The source of this T cell receptor (beta chain) is a study of CD8+CD57+ T cells in acquired aplastic anemia. General study results and limits: Overlap between patients and controls comprised about 28 CD8+ CDR3 sequences.

CDR3 and TCR beta VDJ profiling relied on a genomic DNA template. TCRdb reprocessed the reads with MiXCR, giving one entry per CDR3 protein. The sample carries 95,000 to 150,000 distinct CDR3 sequences, 45% to 60% recorded once. Trimming left V 4 bases short and J 4 bases short, with 10 bases between. CDR3 length: 13 amino acids. The germline gives CDR1 SNHLY, CDR2 FYNNEI. About this clonotype: Antigen specificity is unknown.

Patients chosen for sequencing had CD8+CD57+ cells that had expanded, as shown by flow cytometry. The patients, all of them, had severe acquired aplastic anemia. The blood sampling took place in patients who had so far received no therapy. The sequencing sample was made of sorted CD4+, CD8+, or CD8+CD57+ T cells (not recorded which) from PBMCs. The chain is built from TRBV2 and TRBJ2-5; TRBD1 is a possible D gene (5 bases). The clonotype was recovered from a human donor with aplastic anemia. CDR3 amino acids: CASSVWQGETQYF. For the CDR3, the DNA is TGTGCCAGCAGTGTTTGGCAGGGAGAGACCCAGTACTTC.